The TCR beta chain under discussion was sequenced for a study of blood T cell repertoires in COVID-19. Overall study context: Samples of COVID-19 (acute and convalescent) were obtained from the United States, Italy and Spain.

Sequencing was performed with immunoSEQ multiplex PCR; in TCRdb, only in-frame clones are kept and a portion is missing. The sample shows about 52,000 clones, 85% to 90% of them seen only once. Germline V gives CDR1 MNHEY, CDR2 SVGAGI. The germline V and J ends were trimmed by 0 bases and 4 bases, with 10 bases remaining between them. The CDR3 loop spans 14 amino acids. The V gene is TRBV6-5, the J gene TRBJ2-7; D is possibly TRBD2 (6 bases). The sample taken for sequencing was peripheral blood. This receptor was identified in a man older than 75 with active or convalescent COVID-19. This CDR3 reads CASSYSDYGYEQYF. CDR3 in DNA: TGTGCCAGCAGTTACTCGGACTACGGGTACGAGCAGTACTTC.